One sample yielded the 23 T cell receptor beta chains listed below, sequenced in a study of T cells in Graves' hyperthyroidism and ophthalmopathy. RNA transcripts served as the template for amplifying TCR beta CDR3 regions. Using the HTBI primer set, a first-round RT-PCR was run on the TCR CDR3. From the multiplex PCR reads, TCRdb called clonotypes with MiXCR, one entry per CDR3 protein. Counted here are a few hundred thousand distinct CDR3 sequences, 14% occurring once; the ten biggest clones make up around a fifth. Sequenced input: blood. These receptors were obtained from a woman in her thirties with Graves' ophthalmopathy.

This chain links TRBV20-1 with TRBJ2-2, with D possibly called TRBD1 or TRBD2 (6 bases each). Germline values: CDR1 DFQATT, CDR2 SNEGSKA (reference sequence). The CDR3 has 13 residues. V was clipped by 6 bases and J by 3 bases, with 11 bases between them. The CDR3 DNA is TGCAGTGCCCCTAGGGGGGACACCGGGGAGCTGTTTTTT. Its translation is CSAPRGDTGELFF.

This clonotype was seen repeatedly, ten times or more. The chain carries TRBV20-1 and TRBJ1-1; D is ambiguous. V dropped 0 bases and J dropped 5 bases, with 13 bases sitting between them. The CDR3 runs to 14 residues. The germline V gene has CDR1 DFQATT and CDR2 SNEGSKA (reference sequence). For the CDR3, the DNA is TGCAGTGCTAGAGATCCCCGGCAGCCAACTGAAGCTTTCTTT. Its translation is CSARDPRQPTEAFF.

At least ten counts were recorded for this clonotype. V gene TRBV20-1 combines with J gene TRBJ2-5; TRBD1 might be the D (5 bases). V was clipped by 0 bases and J by 1 base, with 15 bases between them. This CDR3 has 16 residues. From germline, CDR1 is DFQATT and CDR2 SNEGSKA (reference sequence). CDR3 DNA sequence: TGCAGTGCTAGAGATCTGGGCAGGGTAATCCAAGAGACCCAGTACTTC. Its translation: CSARDLGRVIQETQYF.

On this clonotype itself: A much larger clone sits a single nucleotide away, making a read error possible. This chain's CDR3 is CATSDSGRYGYTF. In nucleotides, the CDR3 is TGTGCCACCAGTGACTCCGGACGATATGGCTACACCTTC. The chain employs TRBV24-1 and TRBJ1-2, with no clear D. Trimming shortened V by 4 bases and J by 5 bases, and 10 bases separated the two germline ends. Looked up from germline, CDR1 is KGHDR and CDR2 is SFDVKD. The CDR3 extends over 13 amino acids.

This sequence joins TRBV18 and TRBJ2-1; D might be TRBD1 (5 bases). The germline V gene has CDR1 KGHSH and CDR2 LQKENI. The CDR3 length is 13 residues. Trimming stripped 3 bases from V and 9 bases from J, with 12 bases between. As DNA, the CDR3 is TGTGCCAGCTCACCTTCGACAGTCATTGAGCAGTTCTTC. This sequence encodes CASSPSTVIEQFF.

This clonotype was counted ten times or more. The chain links TRBV28 to TRBJ1-3; 7 bases are shared with TRBD1. From germline, CDR1 is MDHEN and CDR2 SYDVKM. This CDR3 is 14 amino acids long. The trim removed 5 bases at V and 15 bases at J, leaving 16 bases unmatched. The CDR3 DNA sequence: TGTGCCAGCAGTCCAGGCCTGACAGGGATCTGGAGATATTTT. Its protein product is CASSPGLTGIWRYF.

This clonotype was seen many times. The CDR3 bases are TGTGCCAGCAGCTTACATATGGGACAGGCCGACGCCGTGAACACTGAAGCTTTCTTT. As protein: CASSLHMGQADAVNTEAFF. V and J are TRBV7-9 and TRBJ1-1; TRBD1 aligns across 8 bases. Per the germline V gene, CDR1 is SEHNR and CDR2 is FQNEAQ (reference sequence). The ends lost 2 bases at V and 0 bases at J; junction bases unmatched: 14. The CDR3 length is 19 residues.

Ten or more counts support this clonotype. This sequence joins TRBV12-3 or TRBV12-4 and TRBJ2-3, with unresolved D. V was cut by 5 bases and J by 0 bases, with 9 bases left in between. This CDR3 region has 14 residues. CDR3 DNA sequence: TGTGCCAGCAGTCCAACCCCGAGCACAGATACGCAGTATTTT. It specifies CASSPTPSTDTQYF.

In this sample, this clonotype turned up many times. The chain joins TRBV7-2 to TRBJ1-2; D is possibly TRBD1 (5 bases). This CDR3 region has 13 residues. The germline CDR1 and CDR2 sequences are SGHTA and FQGNSA. The germline V and J ends were trimmed by 7 bases and 3 bases, with 12 bases remaining between them. This CDR3 reads CASNVQDDYGYTF. The CDR3 DNA is TGTGCCAGCAACGTACAGGACGACTATGGCTACACCTTC. Variable domain in full (rest from reference TRBV7-2 and TRBJ1-2): GAGVSQSPSNKVTEKGKDVELRCDPISGHTALYWYRQSLGQGLEFLIYFQGNSAPDKSGLPSDRFSAERTGGSVSTLTIQRTQQEDSAVYLCASNVQDDYGYTFGSGTRLTVV.

This clonotype was observed many times. The chain has TRBV20-1 and TRBJ2-2; D is ambiguous. This CDR3 spans 14 amino acids. V was shortened by 2 bases and J by 1 base, with 8 bases between the two germline ends. Germline V gene lookup returns CDR1 DFQATT and CDR2 SNEGSKA (reference sequence). The chain's CDR3 is CSARKTLNTGELFF. The CDR3 nucleotides are TGCAGTGCTAGAAAGACACTGAACACCGGGGAGCTGTTTTTT.

This clonotype was detected ten times or more. At one of its ends the junction is not consistent with the germline gene, which may arise from a read error. The chain uses TRBV2 and TRBJ2-1, with D perhaps given as TRBD1 or TRBD2 (6 bases each). Germline V gene sequence: CDR1 SNHLY, CDR2 FYNNEI. This CDR3 has 12 amino acids. CDR3 in amino acids: CASSVEGGSPIF. The DNA of the CDR3 is TGTGCCAGCAGTGTGGAGGGGGGCTCCCCCATCTTC.

This chain links TRBV27 with TRBJ2-7; TRBD1 matches 10 bases. Trimming at V came to 7 bases and at J to 3 bases, leaving 21 bases not matched to a gene. Per germline, CDR1 MNHEY and CDR2 SMNVEV (reference sequence). The CDR3 loop spans 19 amino acids. The CDR3 DNA follows: TGTGCCAGCAACCCAGAGGGACAGGGGTCCTGCCTTTTCATCTACGAGCAGTACTTC. Its translation is CASNPEGQGSCLFIYEQYF.

This clonotype was seen repeatedly, ten times or more. The chain recombines TRBV5-1 with TRBJ2-7; 12 bases are shared with TRBD1. Trimming at V came to 5 bases and at J to 6 bases, leaving 6 bases not matched to a gene. The CDR3 runs 14 residues. The germline CDR1 and CDR2 sequences are SGHRS and YFSETQ. DNA for the CDR3: TGCGCCAGCAGTCAAGGGACAGGGGGCCTCGAGCAGTACTTC. This codes for CASSQGTGGLEQYF.

This clonotype was counted ten times or more. This chain uses TRBV20-1 with TRBJ2-1, with D perhaps TRBD1 (5 bases). Germline values: CDR1 DFQATT, CDR2 SNEGSKA (reference sequence). V was cut by 1 base and J by 11 bases, with 9 bases left in between. The CDR3 contains 11 residues. CDR3 DNA: TGCAGTGCTAGAGGACAGCAGCAGCAGTTCTTC. Its protein product is CSARGQQQQFF.

The gene calls are TRBV4-1 and TRBJ2-1; D might be TRBD2 (6 bases). The CDR3 is 14 amino acids. The V gene's germline CDR1 is MGHRA and CDR2 YSYEKL. V was shortened by 1 base and J by 4 bases, with 8 bases between the two germline ends. CDR3 sequence: CASSQGGRYNEQFF. DNA for the CDR3: TGCGCCAGCAGCCAAGGGGGGAGGTACAATGAGCAGTTCTTC.

In its sample, this clonotype was seen many times. The J gene is TRBJ1-4, the V gene TRBV18; no firm D call. Looked up from germline, CDR1 is KGHSH and CDR2 is LQKENI. The CDR3 length is 14 residues. The V end lost 3 bases, the J end lost 0 bases, and 5 bases lay between the germline ends. CDR3: CASSPIATNEKLFF. DNA of the CDR3: TGTGCCAGCTCACCGATTGCAACTAATGAAAAACTGTTTTTT.

The sample holds many counts of this clonotype. The chain uses TRBV28 and TRBJ2-3; D could derive from TRBD1 or TRBD2 (5 bases each). The germline CDR1 and CDR2 sequences are MDHEN and SYDVKM. Trimming cost V 5 bases and J 5 bases, with 8 bases left between them. The CDR3 loop spans 12 amino acids. DNA for the CDR3: TGTGCCAGCAGTCAGAGGGGAGATACGCAGTATTTT. Amino acid sequence: CASSQRGDTQYF.

Many counts were recorded for this clonotype. The V call is TRBV28, the J call TRBJ2-7; 10 bases match TRBD1. Germline V gene lookup returns CDR1 MDHEN and CDR2 SYDVKM. V lost 6 bases, J lost 2 bases, and 7 bases stayed unmatched. CDR3 size: 15 residues. The CDR3 nucleotides read TGTGCCAGCAGGGAGGACAGGGGGACCCCCTACGAGCAGTACTTC. Amino acids: CASREDRGTPYEQYF.

Of note for this clonotype: This may be a read error, as it is one base from a much larger clone. V usage is TRBV5-1 and J usage is TRBJ2-2, with D perhaps assigned TRBD1 or TRBD2 (5 bases each). Germline values: CDR1 SGHRS, CDR2 YFSETQ. This CDR3 is 14 amino acids long. The CDR3 sequence is CTSSNPRGAGELFF. The CDR3 nucleotides are TGCACCAGCAGCAACCCGCGAGGGGCCGGGGAGCTGTTTTTT.

The chain has TRBV29-1 and TRBJ2-1; the D gene is possibly TRBD2 (6 bases). CDR3 length: 12 amino acids. Germline loops: CDR1 SQVTM, CDR2 ANQGSEA. V gave up 6 bases and J gave up 4 bases, with 10 bases separating them. The CDR3 loop is CSVGGYYNEQFF. CDR3 sequence (DNA): TGCAGCGTCGGAGGGTATTACAATGAGCAGTTCTTC.

This clonotype was seen repeatedly, ten times or more. This CDR3 is CASSQTSGGARETQYF. The CDR3 nucleotides read TGTGCCAGCAGCCAGACTAGCGGGGGGGCCAGGGAGACCCAGTACTTC. The chain is built from TRBV7-6 and TRBJ2-5; 14 nucleotides line up with TRBD2. The CDR3 runs to 16 residues. V gave up 5 bases and J gave up 5 bases; unmatched junction bases: 7. Germline CDR1 reads SGHVS; CDR2 reads FNYEAQ.

This clonotype was observed many times. J is TRBJ2-1 and V is TRBV4-2; D unresolved. CDR1 and CDR2 from the germline V gene are LGHNA and YNFKEQ. The CDR3 spans 15 residues. Trimming left V 2 bases short and J 0 bases short, with 8 bases between. DNA for the CDR3: TGTGCCAGCAGCCAACTAGGCAGCTCCTACAATGAGCAGTTCTTC. This sequence encodes CASSQLGSSYNEQFF.

This clonotype was detected many times. The chain employs TRBV11-3 and TRBJ1-1, with 7 bases that match TRBD1. CDR1 SGHNT and CDR2 YENEEA come from the germline V gene. J gave up 3 bases and V 3 bases, and 4 bases lay outside the gene matches. The length of the CDR3 is 14 residues. CDR3 nucleotide sequence: TGTGCCAGCAGCTTTGTCACAGGGGACACTGAAGCTTTCTTT. This translates into CASSFVTGDTEAFF. Together with reference TRBV11-3 and TRBJ1-1, the CDR3 gives the full variable domain: EAGVVQSPRYKIIEKKQPVAFWCNPISGHNTLYWYLQNLGQGPELLIRYENEEAVDDSQLPKDRFSAERLKGVDSTLKIQPAELGDSAVYLCASSFVTGDTEAFFGQGTRLTVV.